Below, 12 T cell receptor beta chains from the same sample are listed, as sequenced in a study of T cell repertoires in cytomegalovirus infection. TCRdb re-analysed the reads in MiXCR, keeping a single row per CDR3 protein. The table has some 150,000 distinct CDR3 sequences, 20% to 25% seen once; the top ten hold 10% to 11%. Sequenced sample: PBMCs. These receptors were collected from a human donor in good health (CMV status not recorded). Some clones in this sample may be carry-over from other donors' samples.

The rearrangement uses TRBV28 and TRBJ2-7, with 9 bases lining up with TRBD1. The CDR3 has 17 amino acids. The V and J ends lost 5 bases and 2 bases, in that order; junction bases with no gene match: 13. Germline V gene data show CDR1 as MDHEN and CDR2 as SYDVKM. The CDR3 bases are TGTGCCAGCAGTGTGGAATACGGGACAGGGACAACCTACGAGCAGTACTTC. This translates into CASSVEYGTGTTYEQYF.

V and J are TRBV23-1 and TRBJ1-1; tentative D call: TRBD1 (5 bases). TRBV23-1 belongs to the ORF category, with a function that is uncertain. V was shortened by 9 bases and J by 6 bases, with 8 bases between the two germline ends. CDR3 size: 10 residues. The DNA of the CDR3 is TGCGCCAGGCGGGGCCCTGAAGCTTTCTTT. It specifies CARRGPEAFF.

This clonotype was seen repeatedly, ten times or more. The V call is TRBV11-2, the J call TRBJ2-4; D perhaps matches TRBD1 (5 bases). The germline V gene has CDR1 SGHAT and CDR2 FQNNGV. CDR3 length equals 15 residues. The germline V and J ends were trimmed by 3 bases and 0 bases, with 9 bases remaining between them. DNA of the CDR3: TGTGCCAGCAGCTTCCCGGACACAGCCAAAAACATTCAGTACTTC. It translates to CASSFPDTAKNIQYF.

This clonotype came up a few times. This rearrangement joins TRBV28 to TRBJ2-7, with D perhaps matching TRBD2 (7 bases). The V gene lost 6 bases and the J gene lost 3 bases, with 24 bases spanning the gap. The CDR3 loop spans 17 amino acids. Germline loops: CDR1 MDHEN, CDR2 SYDVKM. The CDR3 protein is CASSPTVGGPQDYEQYF. The CDR3, as DNA: TGTGCCAGCAGCCCGACAGTGGGGGGGCCCCAGGACTACGAGCAGTACTTC.

In this sample, this clonotype turned up a few times. This sequence joins TRBV12-3 or TRBV12-4 and TRBJ1-6; D perhaps matches TRBD1 (6 bases). The CDR3 is 15 residues long. Between the trimmed V and J ends, which lost 0 bases and 5 bases, there was a span of 8 bases. CDR3 in DNA: TGTGCCAGCAGTTTAGCCCAGGGGAATAATTCACCCCTCCACTTT. Residues: CASSLAQGNNSPLHF.

This clonotype was seen more than once but under ten times. The chain recombines TRBV7-9 with TRBJ2-2; D is perhaps TRBD2 (5 bases). Trimming shortened V by 7 bases and J by 1 base, and 10 bases separated the two germline ends. Germline CDR1 SEHNR, CDR2 FQNEAQ (reference sequence). This CDR3 spans 14 amino acids. CDR3 sequence: CASTTRGNTGELFF. Here the CDR3 DNA reads TGTGCCAGCACGACCCGGGGGAACACCGGGGAGCTGTTTTTT. Drawing the rest from reference TRBV7-9 and TRBJ2-2, the complete variable domain is DTGVSQNPRHKITKRGQNVTFRCDPISEHNRLYWYRQTLGQGPEFLTYFQNEAQLEKSRLLSDRFSAERPKGSFSTLEIQRTEQGDSAMYLCASTTRGNTGELFFGEGSRLTVL.

There are many counts of this clonotype. The chain joins TRBV7-2 to TRBJ2-7, with D perhaps TRBD1 (5 bases). V was clipped by 0 bases and J by 6 bases, with 9 bases between them. Germline CDR1 is SGHTA and CDR2 is FQGNSA. The CDR3 contains 13 residues. Here the CDR3 DNA reads TGTGCCAGCAGCTTAGCCTCAGGGTCCGAGCAGTACTTC. Amino acids: CASSLASGSEQYF.

This clonotype was counted many times. V usage is TRBV7-2 and J usage is TRBJ2-3, with D hard to call. The CDR3 length is 16 residues. The V end lost 3 bases, the J end lost 0 bases, and 13 bases lay between the germline ends. CDR1 and CDR2 from the germline V gene are SGHTA and FQGNSA. The CDR3 DNA reads TGTGCCAGCAGCTTCAGAATGGAACCTAGCACAGATACGCAGTATTTT. Translating it yields CASSFRMEPSTDTQYF.

In its sample, this clonotype was seen many times. The chain uses TRBV12-3 or TRBV12-4 and TRBJ2-1; 11 bases agree with TRBD2. V shed 4 bases, J shed 9 bases, and the junction held 14 bases outside the gene matches. The CDR3 sequence is 17 residues long. DNA of the CDR3: TGTGCCAGCAGTTCCCCAACCCGACTAGCGGGGCAGGGTGAGCAGTTCTTC. Amino acids: CASSSPTRLAGQGEQFF.

This clonotype was observed many times. The V call is TRBV7-2, the J call TRBJ2-2, with TRBD1 as a possible D gene (5 bases). V shed 1 base and J shed 7 bases, with 10 bases lying between them. CDR3 length: 14 amino acids. CDR1 and CDR2 (germline): SGHTA, FQGNSA. DNA for the CDR3: TGTGCCAGCAGCTTAGAGCAGGGTAACGGGGAGCTGTTTTTT. Its protein product is CASSLEQGNGELFF. The full variable domain, rest sourced from reference TRBV7-2 and TRBJ2-2, is GAGVSQSPSNKVTEKGKDVELRCDPISGHTALYWYRQSLGQGLEFLIYFQGNSAPDKSGLPSDRFSAERTGGSVSTLTIQRTQQEDSAVYLCASSLEQGNGELFFGEGSRLTVL.

This clonotype was counted many times. V is TRBV28 and J is TRBJ1-5, with a tentative D call TRBD1 (6 bases). The germline V gene encodes CDR1 MDHEN and CDR2 SYDVKM. This CDR3 is 15 amino acids long. V was cut by 1 base and J by 5 bases, with 12 bases left in between. CDR3 protein: CASSLLGGADQPQHF. In DNA form, the CDR3 reads TGTGCCAGCAGTTTATTAGGGGGGGCGGATCAGCCCCAGCATTTT.

Points on this clonotype: A read error may be the cause here, since a much bigger clone is one base away. The chain couples TRBV7-2 to TRBJ2-7; D ambiguous. CDR1 is SGHTA, CDR2 FQGNSA, per germline. Trimming shortened V by 4 bases and J by 0 bases, and 10 bases separated the two germline ends. CDR3 length: 14 residues. The CDR3 sequence is CASSSVGSSYEQYF. The CDR3 DNA is TGTGCCAGCAGCTCGGTCGGCAGCTCCTACGAGCAGTACTTC.